A single sample gave rise to the 32 T cell receptor beta chains below, sequenced in a study of T cell repertoires in cytomegalovirus infection. In TCRdb, the reads were re-called with MiXCR into one record per CDR3 protein. The sample shows around 74,000 distinct CDR3 sequences, more than 3% of them seen only once. The sequenced sample consisted of PBMCs. The receptors were gathered from a human donor in good health (CMV status not recorded). Some clones in this sample may be carry-over from other donors' samples.

The sample holds many counts of this clonotype. The chain joins TRBV15 to TRBJ1-2, with 8 bases that match TRBD1. The CDR3 is 17 amino acids. CDR1 is LNHNV and CDR2 is YYDKDF in the germline V gene (reference sequence). The ends lost 3 bases at V and 4 bases at J; junction bases unmatched: 13. CDR3 amino acids: CATSSDRDRWSVYGYTF. The CDR3 DNA reads as TGTGCCACCAGCAGCGACAGGGACAGGTGGTCGGTCTATGGCTACACCTTC.

This clonotype occurred many times. The chain uses TRBV7-2 and TRBJ1-6; a possible D gene is TRBD1 (6 bases). Germline loops: CDR1 SGHTA, CDR2 FQGNSA. The V end lost 3 bases, the J end lost 9 bases, and 12 bases lay between the germline ends. The CDR3 runs 14 residues. For the CDR3, the DNA is TGTGCCAGCAGCTTCCCGGACAGCACTTCACCCCTCCACTTT. The encoded protein is CASSFPDSTSPLHF. Variable domain in full (rest from reference TRBV7-2 and TRBJ1-6): GAGVSQSPSNKVTEKGKDVELRCDPISGHTALYWYRQSLGQGLEFLIYFQGNSAPDKSGLPSDRFSAERTGGSVSTLTIQRTQQEDSAVYLCASSFPDSTSPLHFGNGTRLTVT.

In this sample, this clonotype turned up many times. The chain employs TRBV6-2 or TRBV6-3 and TRBJ1-1; a weak D match, TRBD1 (5 bases). The germline gives CDR1 MNHEY, CDR2 SVGEGT. The length of the CDR3 is 18 residues. Between the trimmed V and J ends, which lost 3 bases and 4 bases, there was a span of 24 bases. The CDR3 region has the DNA TGTGCCAGCAGTTATAGCAAGTGGGGGAGAATCGCGGGCACTGAAGCTTTCTTT. This translates into CASSYSKWGRIAGTEAFF.

Many counts were recorded for this clonotype. The rearrangement links TRBV4-2 to TRBJ1-5; the D gene is possibly TRBD1 (5 bases). The CDR3 totals 16 residues. Germline V gene data show CDR1 as LGHNA and CDR2 as YNFKEQ. With 1 base removed from V and 0 bases from J, the gap between germline ends came to 10 bases. CDR3: CASSQVGLYSNQPQHF. As DNA, the CDR3 is TGTGCCAGCAGCCAAGTGGGACTTTATAGCAATCAGCCCCAGCATTTT.

In this sample, this clonotype turned up many times. The chain combines TRBV7-8 with TRBJ1-2; weak D call: TRBD1 (5 bases). This CDR3 is 13 amino acids long. The germline gives CDR1 SGHVS, CDR2 FQNEAQ. V was shortened by 2 bases and J by 6 bases, with 10 bases between the two germline ends. CDR3 amino acids: CASSLTTENGYTF. The CDR3 nucleotides read TGTGCCAGCAGCTTAACGACAGAGAATGGCTACACCTTC.

This clonotype came up many times. V usage is TRBV20-1 and J usage is TRBJ1-5; tentative D call: TRBD1 (6 bases). The ends were cut back, 5 bases at V and 7 bases at J, with 18 bases in the middle. The CDR3 is 14 amino acids. Germline lookup yields CDR1 DFQATT and CDR2 SNEGSKA (reference sequence). CDR3 in DNA: TGCAGTGCTTCCCTCGTGGGGGGGGCCCAGCCCCAGCATTTT. This codes for CSASLVGGAQPQHF.

This clonotype occurred many times. The rearrangement uses TRBV12-3 or TRBV12-4 and TRBJ1-2; 7 bases are a match to TRBD1. The J segment lost 3 bases and the V segment lost 0 bases, leaving 4 bases of the junction unmatched. CDR3 size: 15 residues. CDR3 protein: CASSLAWQGDYGYTF. The CDR3 DNA reads as TGTGCCAGCAGTTTAGCGTGGCAGGGGGACTATGGCTACACCTTC.

This clonotype was counted many times. This chain connects TRBV7-2 to TRBJ1-5, with 7 bases fitting TRBD1. The CDR3 extends over 17 amino acids. Germline V CDR1 and CDR2: SGHTA, FQGNSA. V gave up 3 bases and J gave up 1 base; unmatched junction bases: 9. The CDR3 loop reads CASSFGTASSSNQPQHF. The DNA of the CDR3 is TGTGCCAGCAGCTTTGGGACAGCCAGTTCGAGCAATCAGCCCCAGCATTTT.

This clonotype was seen ten or more times. The chain recombines TRBV7-8 with TRBJ1-1; 8 bases are a match to TRBD1. Trimming cost V 6 bases and J 1 base; bases outside gene matches: 4. CDR1 and CDR2 from the germline V gene are SGHVS and FQNEAQ. The CDR3 loop spans 14 amino acids. The CDR3 is CASSIGQGNTEAFF. In nucleotides, the CDR3 is TGTGCCAGCAGTATTGGACAGGGGAACACTGAAGCTTTCTTT. Using reference TRBV7-8 and TRBJ1-1 for the parts outside the CDR3, the full variable domain is GAGVSQSPRYKVAKRGQDVALRCDPISGHVSLFWYQQALGQGPEFLTYFQNEAQLDKSGLPSDRFFAERPEGSVSTLKIQRTQQEDSAVYLCASSIGQGNTEAFFGQGTRLTVV.

This clonotype appeared many times. The chain uses TRBV7-9 and TRBJ2-5, with 16 bases that match TRBD2. Germline trimming cut 5 bases from V and 4 bases from J; bases unmatched to any gene: 10. CDR1 and CDR2 from the germline V gene are SEHNR and FQNEAQ (reference sequence). The CDR3 spans 18 residues. The CDR3 here is CASSLPGTSGGVRETQYF. The CDR3 DNA follows: TGTGCCAGCAGCCTACCCGGGACTAGCGGGGGGGTCCGAGAGACCCAGTACTTC.

This clonotype appeared many times. The rearrangement links TRBV6-2 or TRBV6-3 to TRBJ1-2; 8 bases align to TRBD1. CDR1 is MNHEY, CDR2 SVGEGT, per germline. The CDR3 contains 13 residues. V dropped 6 bases and J dropped 8; count of bases not matched to a gene: 8. In DNA, the CDR3 is TGTGCCAGCAGCCCATGGACAGGGAGCGGCTACACCTTC. Translating it yields CASSPWTGSGYTF.

The table lists this clonotype with many counts. In DNA form, the CDR3 reads TGTGCCAGCAGCCAATACAGTGGCCCCTATGGCTACACCTTC. This encodes CASSQYSGPYGYTF. J is TRBJ1-2 and V is TRBV7-2; no definite D call. V gave up 5 bases and J gave up 4 bases, with 14 bases separating them. Germline CDR1 SGHTA, CDR2 FQGNSA. The CDR3 consists of 14 residues.

In its sample, this clonotype was seen many times. The chain uses TRBV14 and TRBJ1-1, with 7 positions matching TRBD1. V lost 4 bases, J lost 6 bases, and 20 bases stayed unmatched. This CDR3 is built from 18 residues. CDR1 SGHDN and CDR2 FVKESK come from the germline V gene. The CDR3 DNA follows: TGTGCCAGCAGCCGCCGACAGGGTCGGACCCACACGCACGCTGAAGCTTTCTTT. Translation gives CASSRRQGRTHTHAEAFF. Variable domain in full (rest from reference TRBV14 and TRBJ1-1): EAGVTQFPSHSVIEKGQTVTLRCDPISGHDNLYWYRRVMGKEIKFLLHFVKESKQDESGMPNNRFLAERTGGTYSTLKVQPAELEDSGVYFCASSRRQGRTHTHAEAFFGQGTRLTVV.

The table lists this clonotype with many counts. The chain is built from TRBV7-2 and TRBJ1-1; 8 bases are a match to TRBD1. Germline V gene lookup returns CDR1 SGHTA and CDR2 FQGNSA. Unmatched junction bases numbered 2, after V lost 0 bases and J lost 8 bases. The CDR3 extends over 13 amino acids. This CDR3 reads CASSLAYRGEAFF. The CDR3 bases are TGTGCCAGCAGCTTAGCTTACAGGGGGGAAGCTTTCTTT.

This clonotype was found many times. This chain links TRBV12-3 or TRBV12-4 with TRBJ1-6; D remains unclear. V gave up 3 bases and J gave up 10 bases, with 7 bases separating them. This CDR3 is 12 amino acids long. CDR3 DNA sequence: TGTGCCAGCAGTTTTCTCGGGTCACCCCTCCACTTT. Amino acids: CASSFLGSPLHF.

Many counts were recorded for this clonotype. This chain connects TRBV7-2 to TRBJ1-3, with D unclear. The CDR3 length is 18 residues. The V end was cut by 2 bases, the J end by 0 bases, with 17 bases between. From germline, CDR1 is SGHTA and CDR2 FQGNSA. Here the CDR3 reads CASSLRAASALSGNTIYF. The CDR3 region has the DNA TGTGCCAGCAGCTTAAGGGCAGCGAGTGCTCTCTCTGGAAACACCATATATTTT.

This clonotype has a count of ten or more. The V gene is TRBV7-8, the J gene TRBJ2-1, with D unclear. The ends were cut back, 1 base at V and 8 bases at J, with 12 bases in the middle. Germline V gene lookup returns CDR1 SGHVS and CDR2 FQNEAQ. This CDR3 has 14 amino acids. The CDR3 protein is CASSLVLLGDEQFF. In nucleotides, the CDR3 is TGTGCCAGCAGCTTAGTCCTTTTAGGCGATGAGCAGTTCTTC.

This clonotype was counted many times. This chain joins TRBV4-3 and TRBJ2-5, with D possibly called TRBD1 or TRBD2 (5 bases each). The V and J ends lost 0 bases and 3 bases respectively, with 8 bases between them. From germline, CDR1 is LGHNA and CDR2 YSLEER. The CDR3 sequence is 14 residues long. CDR3 DNA sequence: TGCGCCAGCAGCCAAGACGTGGGGGAAGAGACCCAGTACTTC. It codes for CASSQDVGEETQYF.

This clonotype was observed at least ten times. The V gene is TRBV11-1, the J gene TRBJ2-1; 12 bases are shared with TRBD1. Losses at the gene ends were 6 bases for V and 4 bases for J; bases not matched to a gene: 4. The CDR3 totals 15 residues. Germline lookup yields CDR1 SGHAT and CDR2 FQDESV (reference sequence). CDR3 sequence (DNA): TGTGCCAGCAGACGGGACAGGGGGCAATACAATGAGCAGTTCTTC. It translates to CASRRDRGQYNEQFF.

The sample holds many counts of this clonotype. This chain uses TRBV28 with TRBJ1-5; D unresolved. The ends were cut back, 7 bases at V and 2 bases at J, with 12 bases in the middle. The CDR3 has 14 residues. From germline, CDR1 is MDHEN and CDR2 SYDVKM. The CDR3 DNA follows: TGTGCCAGCACCCTAGGGTCAGGCAATCAGCCCCAGCATTTT. This codes for CASTLGSGNQPQHF.

Ten or more counts support this clonotype. The chain links TRBV6-5 to TRBJ2-1; D could derive from TRBD1 or TRBD2 (5 bases each). V lost 5 bases to trimming and J lost 5 bases, with 13 bases between them. The CDR3 loop spans 14 amino acids. CDR1 is MNHEY, CDR2 SVGAGI, per germline. The CDR3 protein is CASSKQETNNEQFF. The CDR3, as DNA: TGTGCCAGCAGTAAACAGGAGACTAACAATGAGCAGTTCTTC.

This clonotype was seen many times. The chain has TRBV7-2 and TRBJ2-7, with 7 bases lining up with TRBD1. V dropped 5 bases and J dropped 3; count of bases not matched to a gene: 7. The CDR3 is 14 amino acids. Germline V gene lookup returns CDR1 SGHTA and CDR2 FQGNSA. This chain's CDR3 is CASSGQVNSYEQYF. The DNA for the CDR3 is TGTGCCAGCAGCGGACAGGTAAACAGCTACGAGCAGTACTTC.

This clonotype was seen at least ten times. The rearrangement uses TRBV20-1 and TRBJ1-5; D perhaps matches TRBD1 (6 bases). Between the trimmed V and J ends, which lost 5 bases and 11 bases, there was a span of 19 bases. Germline V gene lookup returns CDR1 DFQATT and CDR2 SNEGSKA (reference sequence). This CDR3 has 13 residues. The CDR3 loop is CSAVDDRFLAQHF. The CDR3 DNA sequence: TGCAGTGCTGTCGATGACAGGTTCTTGGCCCAGCATTTT.

This clonotype was counted ten times or more. The V gene is TRBV7-2, the J gene TRBJ1-2; D uncertain. Trimming left V 4 bases short and J 9 bases short, with 12 bases between. CDR3 length equals 12 residues. Germline assignment: CDR1 SGHTA and CDR2 FQGNSA. The CDR3 coding sequence is TGTGCCAGCAGCTACACATCGAGGAGCTACACCTTC. This sequence encodes CASSYTSRSYTF.

This clonotype was seen many times. The chain links TRBV13 to TRBJ2-3; 13 positions agree with TRBD2. There are 18 residues in the CDR3. The germline CDR1 and CDR2 sequences are PRHDT and FYEKMQ (reference sequence). The trim removed 7 bases at V and 0 bases at J, leaving 10 bases unmatched. CDR3 coding DNA: TGTGCCAGCACCGGCGGACTAGCGGGAGCTACTAGCACAGATACGCAGTATTTT. It encodes CASTGGLAGATSTDTQYF.

As regards this clonotype: A much bigger clone sits one base away, suggesting this may be a read error. The gene calls are TRBV28 and TRBJ1-2; D might be TRBD1 (5 bases). The CDR3 is made up of 14 amino acids. Germline V gene data show CDR1 as MDHEN and CDR2 as SYDVKM. The CDR3 DNA sequence: TGTGCCAGCCTCGCCTACCGGGACCTCCGGGGCTACTCCTTC. As protein: CASLAYRDLRGYSF.

This clonotype was counted many times. The genes are TRBV7-9 and TRBJ1-2; weak D call: TRBD1 (5 bases). Germline assignment: CDR1 SEHNR and CDR2 FQNEAQ (reference sequence). The V end was cut by 6 bases, the J end by 3 bases, with 17 bases between. The CDR3 covers 15 residues. As DNA, the CDR3 is TGTGCCAGCAGACACACAGGCGGGGTCCACTATGGCTACACCTTC. Amino acids: CASRHTGGVHYGYTF.

This clonotype occurred many times. J is TRBJ1-1 and V is TRBV20-1; no reliable D call. Germline CDR1 reads DFQATT; CDR2 reads SNEGSKA (reference sequence). CDR3 length: 15 residues. Trimming pared 3 bases from V and 2 bases from J, leaving 16 bases between. CDR3 nucleotides: TGCAGTGCTAGGGCGTTAACGGCTTTAAACACTGAAGCTTTCTTT. It encodes CSARALTALNTEAFF.

The table lists this clonotype with many counts. The chain is built from TRBV6-5 and TRBJ2-2; tentative D call: TRBD2 (5 bases). The CDR3 sequence is 17 residues long. Trimming took off 6 bases at V and 3 bases at J, with 20 bases between the two ends. The germline CDR1 and CDR2 sequences are MNHEY and SVGAGI. The CDR3 spells CASRSGVGVPDTGELFF. Written as DNA, the CDR3 is TGTGCCAGCAGAAGCGGTGTTGGGGTACCCGACACCGGGGAGCTGTTTTTT.

This clonotype was counted ten times or more. V and J are TRBV20-1 and TRBJ2-7, with TRBD1 matching over 8 bases. V dropped 3 bases and J dropped 2; count of bases not matched to a gene: 3. The CDR3 runs 13 residues. Germline CDR1 and CDR2: DFQATT and SNEGSKA (reference sequence). CDR3 sequence: CSARRTGTYEQYF. As DNA, the CDR3 is TGCAGTGCTAGGCGGACAGGGACCTACGAGCAGTACTTC.

This clonotype appeared many times. The chain joins TRBV5-1 to TRBJ2-7, with TRBD1 identical over 7 bases. In germline, CDR1 is SGHRS, CDR2 YFSETQ. The V gene end was trimmed by 5 bases and the J gene end by 6 bases; junction bases not matched to a gene: 5. The CDR3 runs to 12 residues. The CDR3 DNA follows: TGCGCCAGCAGTCCCCAGGGGGTCGAGCAGTACTTC. Amino acid sequence: CASSPQGVEQYF.

Many counts were recorded for this clonotype. The chain joins TRBV10-3 to TRBJ1-3; unclear D gene. In germline, CDR1 is ENHRY, CDR2 SYGVKD. This CDR3 contains 13 residues. Trimming cost V 11 bases and J 1 base, with 12 bases left between them. CDR3 region: CASTAQSGNTIYF. The CDR3 region has the DNA TGTGCCTCAACCGCCCAGTCTGGAAACACCATATATTTT.